Below, 4 T cell receptor beta chains from the same sample are listed, as sequenced in a study of intratumoral heterogeneity in liver cancer. Sequenced by immunoSEQ multiplex PCR; TCRdb stores in-frame clones only, minus some. Of roughly 6,000 clones in the sample, 68% were seen once. The sequences come from tumor-adjacent normal tissue, collected before any cancer treatment. Every receptor here comes from a man between 65 and 85 years old with hepatocellular carcinoma.

This chain connects TRBV4-3 to TRBJ1-3; tentatively, D is TRBD1 (5 bases). CDR3 size: 14 residues. Trimming stripped 1 base from V and 4 bases from J, with 8 bases between. Germline CDR1 is LGHNA and CDR2 is YSLEER. CDR3 sequence (DNA): TGCGCCAGCAGCCAAGTCGGGGGAGGAAACACCATATATTTT. Translated, it gives CASSQVGGGNTIYF.

The gene calls are TRBV2 and TRBJ1-1; TRBD1 aligns across 10 bases. V shed 6 bases, J shed 7 bases, and the junction held 8 bases outside the gene matches. The CDR3 loop spans 14 amino acids. Per germline, CDR1 SNHLY and CDR2 FYNNEI. CDR3 sequence (DNA): TGTGCCAGCAGGACAGGGGGCCGTTCGGGTGAAGCTTTCTTT. This translates into CASRTGGRSGEAFF.

The gene calls are TRBV19 and TRBJ1-1; possibly TRBD1 for D (6 bases). The CDR3 length is 18 residues. Germline V gene lookup returns CDR1 LNHDA and CDR2 SQIVND (reference sequence). The germline V and J ends were trimmed by 6 bases and 3 bases, with 26 bases remaining between them. The CDR3 sequence is CASRLRGIGRGAYTEAFF. The CDR3 coding sequence is TGTGCCAGTAGGCTTCGGGGCATTGGGAGGGGGGCATACACTGAAGCTTTCTTT.

In this sample, this clone turned up a few times. The chain couples TRBV19 to TRBJ2-3; D might be TRBD2 (7 bases). This CDR3 spans 15 amino acids. Germline-derived CDR1 and CDR2 are LNHDA and SQIVND (reference sequence). Trimming took off 0 bases at V and 10 bases at J, with 17 bases between the two ends. The CDR3 loop reads CASSIDRGATPAQYF. CDR3 bases: TGTGCCAGTAGTATAGATCGGGGGGCGACCCCGGCGCAGTATTTT.